This T cell receptor (beta chain) derives from a study of blood T cell repertoires in COVID-19. There are 15 residues in the CDR3. Germline CDR1 is SGDLS and CDR2 is YYNGEE. V trimming: 3 bases; J trimming: 2 bases; junction bases outside the gene matches: 4. The table came from immunoSEQ multiplex PCR; TCRdb's copy has only in-frame clones and leaves some out. The sample records approximately 500,000 clones, approximately 88% being singletons. Input material: peripheral blood. This sequence was found in a woman aged 45-65 years with COVID-19, enrolled during active disease. The rearrangement uses TRBV9 and TRBJ2-2; 7 bases are a match to TRBD1. The CDR3 nucleotides read TGTGCCAGCAGCGGCCGACAGGGAAACACCGGGGAGCTGTTTTTT. Amino acid sequence: CASSGRQGNTGELFF. Combining the CDR3 with reference TRBV9 and TRBJ2-2 gives the whole variable domain DSGVTQTPKHLITATGQRVTLRCSPRSGDLSVYWYQQSLDQGLQFLIQYYNGEERAKGNILERFSAQQFPDLHSELNLSSLELGDSALYFCASSGRQGNTGELFFGEGSRLTVL.